This T cell receptor beta chain was captured by sequencing in a study of identical twins. One entry per CDR3 protein, called by TCRdb with MiXCR from the 5' RACE reads. Of approximately 300,000 distinct CDR3 sequences listed, nearly 9.5% are singletons. All of the donors were Caucasians in good health. A few counts support this clonotype. Germline V gene lookup returns CDR1 LGHDT and CDR2 YNNKEL (reference sequence). The ends lost 3 bases at V and 2 bases at J; junction bases unmatched: 13. The CDR3 is 18 residues long. The same data also went into a second study, on yellow fever vaccine responses in identical twins.

This sequence joins TRBV3-1 and TRBJ2-7, with 10 bases matching TRBD1. This clonotype was obtained from a woman between 18 and 30 years old in good health. Sequencing was carried out using CD8+ T cells sorted from blood. The DNA for the CDR3 is TGTGCCAGCAGCCATCCGGGACAGGGGAGATATATCCCCTACGAGCAGTACTTC. This encodes CASSHPGQGRYIPYEQYF.